The 27 T cell receptor beta chains listed next were all sequenced from one sample in a study of Ad26.COV2.S vaccination and SARS-CoV-2 variants. Sample treatment: around 19 received Ad26.COV2.S at low or high dose, single or two shots; 5 received placebo; per-sample allocation not given. Samples were taken on day 63 after the first vaccine or placebo injection. Assay: immunoSEQ multiplex PCR; the TCRdb copy retains only in-frame clones and omits some. The sample has hundreds of thousands of clones; 88% are singletons. Specimen: peripheral blood, collected in a trial of Ad26.COV2.S vaccine versus placebo. These receptors all come from a person aged 18-65 years who received the Ad26.COV2.S COVID-19 vaccine or a placebo.

This chain links TRBV6-5 with TRBJ2-1; D unresolved. The CDR3 is 11 amino acids. Germline V gene sequence: CDR1 MNHEY, CDR2 SVGAGI. The germline V and J ends were trimmed by 0 bases and 6 bases, with 0 bases remaining between them. As DNA, the CDR3 is TGTGCCAGCAGTTACTCCAATGAGCAGTTCTTC. Protein: CASSYSNEQFF.

In this sample, this clone turned up once. The chain combines TRBV5-5 with TRBJ2-7, with 9 nucleotides matching TRBD1. The CDR3 extends over 14 amino acids. Looked up from germline, CDR1 is SGHKS and CDR2 is YYEKEE (reference sequence). With V trimmed by 7 bases and J by 1 base, 6 bases remained unmatched. CDR3 coding DNA: TGTGCCAGCTCAAGACAGGGGGGTTCCTACGAGCAGTACTTC. This translates into CASSRQGGSYEQYF.

This clone occurred once. V and J are TRBV6-4 and TRBJ2-2, with 11 bases fitting TRBD1. With V trimmed by 6 bases and J by 5 bases, 5 bases remained unmatched. The CDR3 contains 15 residues. Germline lookup yields CDR1 MRHNA and CDR2 SNTAGT. The CDR3 bases are TGTGCCAGCAGCCGGGACAGGGGGTCGACCGGGGAGCTGTTTTTT. Translated: CASSRDRGSTGELFF.

This sequence joins TRBV18 and TRBJ2-7, with 7 bases identical to TRBD1. Germline lookup yields CDR1 KGHSH and CDR2 LQKENI. The CDR3 has 15 residues. V trimming: 5 bases; J trimming: 3 bases; junction bases outside the gene matches: 10. CDR3 in DNA: TGTGCCAGCTCATCCAACCCCGGGACAGTCTACGAGCAGTACTTC. This gives the protein CASSSNPGTVYEQYF.

The chain is built from TRBV20-1 and TRBJ2-3; a possible D gene is TRBD2 (7 bases). The germline CDR1 and CDR2 sequences are DFQATT and SNEGSKA (reference sequence). Trimming pared 6 bases from V and 10 bases from J, leaving 14 bases between. The CDR3 is 11 residues long. The CDR3 sequence is CSAPGGGSQYF. For the CDR3, the DNA is TGCAGTGCCCCGGGGGGCGGATCGCAGTATTTT.

The V gene is TRBV5-1, the J gene TRBJ2-7; tentatively, D is TRBD2 (5 bases). The germline V gene encodes CDR1 SGHRS and CDR2 YFSETQ. Trimming shortened V by 4 bases and J by 3 bases, and 14 bases separated the two germline ends. The length of the CDR3 is 14 residues. The chain's CDR3 is CASSPGWSSYEQYF. The CDR3 bases are TGCGCCAGCAGCCCGGGGTGGAGTAGCTACGAGCAGTACTTC. Supplemented by reference TRBV5-1 and TRBJ2-7, the full variable domain reads KAGVTQTPRYLIKTRGQQVTLSCSPISGHRSVSWYQQTPGQGLQFLFEYFSETQRNKGNFPGRFSGRQFSNSRSEMNVSTLELGDSALYLCASSPGWSSYEQYFGPGTRLTVT.

The chain employs TRBV19 and TRBJ1-5, with D hard to call. Germline assignment: CDR1 LNHDA and CDR2 SQIVND (reference sequence). Trimming took off 3 bases at V and 1 base at J, with 10 bases between the two ends. The CDR3 has 15 amino acids. In DNA form, the CDR3 reads TGTGCCAGTAGTATGAATGCCGGGAGCAATCAGCCCCAGCATTTT. Its protein is CASSMNAGSNQPQHF.

Only one count was recorded for this clone. V usage is TRBV10-3 and J usage is TRBJ1-4; unclear D gene. The ends were cut back, 9 bases at V and 0 bases at J, with 8 bases in the middle. Germline V lookup: CDR1 ENHRY, CDR2 SYGVKD. This CDR3 has 13 residues. CDR3 nucleotides: TGTGCCATACGGGCTGCAACTAATGAAAAACTGTTTTTT. Its translation: CAIRAATNEKLFF.

The chain is built from TRBV20-1 and TRBJ2-2, with D possibly TRBD1 on 5 matching bases. In germline, CDR1 is DFQATT, CDR2 SNEGSKA (reference sequence). The V end was cut by 3 bases, the J end by 6 bases, with 11 bases between. This CDR3 is built from 13 residues. CDR3 DNA sequence: TGCAGTGCTAGTTTCAGGGTCCCCGGGGAGCTGTTTTTT. Translating gives CSASFRVPGELFF.

Here the CDR3 DNA reads TGTGCCAGCAGCGTTTACAGGACTGGGGCCAACGTCCTGACTTTC. It codes for CASSVYRTGANVLTF. V gene TRBV9 combines with J gene TRBJ2-6, with D perhaps TRBD1 (5 bases). The V and J ends lost 2 bases and 2 bases respectively, with 8 bases between them. CDR1 SGDLS and CDR2 YYNGEE come from the germline V gene. The CDR3 loop spans 15 amino acids.

CDR3 sequence: CASSLRTGWAGELFF. As DNA, the CDR3 is TGCGCCAGCAGCTTGAGGACAGGGTGGGCCGGGGAGCTGTTTTTT. The chain combines TRBV5-1 with TRBJ2-2; 8 positions match TRBD1. V lost 1 base and J lost 6; bases outside the gene matches: 5. CDR1 and CDR2 (germline): SGHRS, YFSETQ. CDR3 length equals 15 residues.

The chain is built from TRBV19 and TRBJ2-1; 9 bases match TRBD2. Germline V lookup: CDR1 LNHDA, CDR2 SQIVND (reference sequence). With V trimmed by 5 bases and J by 5 bases, 7 bases remained unmatched. This CDR3 has 15 residues. CDR3 DNA: TGTGCCAGTAGTTGGAATAGCGGGAGAGACAATGAGCAGTTCTTC. It encodes CASSWNSGRDNEQFF.

The chain recombines TRBV27 with TRBJ1-5; D is unclear. V lost 2 bases and J 7 bases, leaving 12 bases between the germline ends. Germline V gene data show CDR1 as MNHEY and CDR2 as SMNVEV (reference sequence). There are 14 residues in the CDR3. The CDR3 region has the DNA TGTGCCAGCAGTTTACGACCCTCCGGGCAGCCCCAGCATTTT. Protein: CASSLRPSGQPQHF.

CDR3: CASSLVRGRLLNTEAFF. The CDR3 DNA sequence: TGTGCCAGCAGCTTAGTACGGGGGAGACTTTTGAACACTGAAGCTTTCTTT. The chain links TRBV7-2 to TRBJ1-1, with D possibly being TRBD1 (5 bases). V was cut by 1 base and J by 0 bases, with 15 bases left in between. Germline loops: CDR1 SGHTA, CDR2 FQGNSA. The CDR3 has 17 amino acids.

CDR3 sequence (DNA): TGTGCCAGCAGTTACACCCTACAGGCGAGGAGCAATCAGCCCCAGCATTTT. It specifies CASSYTLQARSNQPQHF. The genes are TRBV6-2 or TRBV6-3 and TRBJ1-5; maybe TRBD1 (5 bases). Trimming stripped 2 bases from V and 1 base from J, with 15 bases between. This CDR3 region has 17 residues. Germline V gives CDR1 MNHEY, CDR2 SVGEGT.

This clone was picked up one time. This sequence joins TRBV9 and TRBJ1-2, with TRBD1 identical over 9 bases. The germline gives CDR1 SGDLS, CDR2 YYNGEE. CDR3 length: 15 residues. Germline trimming cut 4 bases from V and 7 bases from J; bases unmatched to any gene: 11. The CDR3 loop is CASSPLGTGNGGYTF. The CDR3 DNA sequence: TGTGCCAGCAGCCCCCTTGGGACAGGGAACGGTGGCTACACCTTC.

This clone was seen once. The J gene is TRBJ2-7, the V gene TRBV5-6, with D unclear. Trimming pared 4 bases from V and 6 bases from J, leaving 8 bases between. The CDR3 spans 11 residues. Germline V CDR1 and CDR2: SGHDT, YYEEEE. CDR3 in DNA: TGTGCCAGCAGCAAGGCCTCCGAGCAGTACTTC. Amino acids: CASSKASEQYF.

This clone is judged medium-sized (0.01 to 0.1%). V gene TRBV6-2 or TRBV6-3 combines with J gene TRBJ2-1; D uncertain. The V gene lost 5 bases and the J gene lost 4 bases, with 9 bases spanning the gap. Germline V gives CDR1 MNHEY, CDR2 SVGEGT. The CDR3 consists of 13 residues. The chain's CDR3 is CASSHADYNEQFF. In DNA form, the CDR3 reads TGTGCCAGCAGTCATGCCGATTACAATGAGCAGTTCTTC.

This clone has only one observation. The chain employs TRBV18 and TRBJ1-1; no reliable D call. The V gene's germline CDR1 is KGHSH and CDR2 LQKENI. V lost 3 bases and J 1 base, leaving 9 bases between the germline ends. This CDR3 spans 14 amino acids. As DNA, the CDR3 is TGTGCCAGCTCACCGAGTACAGCGAACACTGAAGCTTTCTTT. Its protein is CASSPSTANTEAFF.

J is TRBJ2-7 and V is TRBV7-2; D remains ambiguous. CDR1 and CDR2 from the germline V gene are SGHTA and FQGNSA. Trimming cost V 1 base and J 1 base, with 11 bases left between them. The CDR3 totals 15 residues. CDR3 coding DNA: TGTGCCAGCAGCTTAGAGTACGTCAATTCCTACGAGCAGTACTTC. It specifies CASSLEYVNSYEQYF.

The rearrangement links TRBV11-3 to TRBJ2-3, with D hard to call. V lost 5 bases to trimming and J lost 6 bases, with 12 bases between them. The CDR3 is 13 residues long. Germline values: CDR1 SGHNT, CDR2 YENEEA. For the CDR3, the DNA is TGTGCCAGCAGCACTGTAGGTGGGGATACGCAGTATTTT. Its protein product is CASSTVGGDTQYF.

This clone was recorded a few times. The chain carries TRBV6-1 and TRBJ1-2, with TRBD1 identical over 8 bases. J gave up 5 bases and V 1 base, and 6 bases lay outside the gene matches. The CDR3 totals 15 residues. CDR1 is MNHNS, CDR2 SASEGT, per germline. The CDR3 sequence is CASSEGPTGEYGYTF. The CDR3 DNA follows: TGTGCCAGCAGTGAAGGACCGACAGGGGAATATGGCTACACCTTC.

The chain joins TRBV10-3 to TRBJ2-3; 10 bases map to TRBD1. With 6 bases clipped from V and 3 bases from J, the junction kept 6 bases outside the gene matches. In germline, CDR1 is ENHRY, CDR2 SYGVKD. CDR3 length: 15 amino acids. CDR3 bases: TGTGCCATCAGAACCGGGACAGGGGATACAGATACGCAGTATTTT. Its translation is CAIRTGTGDTDTQYF.

Here the CDR3 DNA reads TGTGCCAGCAGCGTGGGGGGAGGGCCCCGGCATGAGCAGTTCTTC. Encoded protein: CASSVGGGPRHEQFF. The genes are TRBV14 and TRBJ2-1, with 7 bases lining up with TRBD2. CDR3 size: 15 residues. With 5 bases clipped from V and 8 bases from J, the junction kept 12 bases outside the gene matches. Germline V gene data show CDR1 as SGHDN and CDR2 as FVKESK.

The genes are TRBV6-1 and TRBJ1-1, with 8 bases aligning to TRBD1. This CDR3 is 14 amino acids long. Germline lookup yields CDR1 MNHNS and CDR2 SASEGT. Trimming at V came to 2 bases and at J to 2 bases, leaving 1 base not matched to a gene. The CDR3 protein is CASSEQGANTEAFF. The CDR3 nucleotides read TGTGCCAGCAGTGAACAGGGGGCAAACACTGAAGCTTTCTTT.

The chain joins TRBV30 to TRBJ2-3; possibly TRBD2 for D (5 bases). The CDR3 is made up of 15 amino acids. Germline V gene lookup returns CDR1 GTSNPN and CDR2 SVGIG (reference sequence). V was cut by 2 bases and J by 0 bases, with 12 bases left in between. CDR3 bases: TGTGCCTGGAGTAGAGGTGGGAGAAGCACAGATACGCAGTATTTT. This encodes CAWSRGGRSTDTQYF.

On this clone itself: Other DNA sequences from this sample encode an identical CDR3 as well. This chain joins TRBV18 and TRBJ1-4; tentative D call: TRBD1 (6 bases). The V end lost 3 bases, the J end lost 5 bases, and 7 bases lay between the germline ends. CDR3 size: 13 residues. Germline CDR1 is KGHSH and CDR2 is LQKENI. The CDR3: CASSPRGNEKLFF. In DNA form, the CDR3 reads TGTGCCAGCTCACCCAGGGGAAATGAAAAACTGTTTTTT.